These T cell receptor beta chains were read from a single sample in a study of blood T cell repertoires in COVID-19. TCRdb's table, derived via immunoSEQ multiplex PCR, lists solely in-frame clones and lacks some. The table shows roughly 180,000 clones, with about four fifths occurring only once. Sequencing was done on a sample of peripheral blood. The source of these receptors is a woman in her fifties or sixties with COVID-19, enrolled during active disease. Both conserved end residues are trimmed from each CDR3.

V	J	CDR3
TRBV19	TRBJ2-3	ASSPDSGRVTDTQY
TRBV24-1	TRBJ1-5	ASYYRGGESNQPQH
TRBV28	TRBJ1-1	ASSYPSTGGVPEAF
TRBV5-5	TRBJ1-1	ASSRTVNTEAF
TRBV18	TRBJ2-3	ASSARDRVIDTQY
TRBV27	TRBJ2-3	ASNPRGAGADTQY
TRBV5-4	TRBJ2-7	ASRLSGGYEQY
TRBV19	TRBJ1-4	ASTSRRDSSGEKLF
TRBV30	TRBJ2-2	AWTSGGPNTGELF
TRBV11-1	TRBJ1-1	ASTVTGEENTEAF
TRBV6-5	TRBJ1-5	ASSIEGSNQPQH
TRBV19	TRBJ2-2	ASSLAGGGTGELF
TRBV13	TRBJ1-2	ASSEGQVEGNYGYT
TRBV9	TRBJ2-3	ASSIRARTGGGTDTQY
TRBV11-2	TRBJ2-7	ASSLTFGTGSSYEQY
TRBV28	TRBJ1-2	ASSDRVDGYT
TRBV21-1	TRBJ2-3	ASSKWDSADTQY
TRBV3-1/TRBV3-2	TRBJ2-7	ASSQVDGDYEQY
TRBV29-1	TRBJ2-5	SVDLSQETQY
TRBV28	TRBJ1-2	ASSLRRDGYT
TRBV29-1	TRBJ2-7	SVDGGYEQY
TRBV6-5	TRBJ1-1	ASSYPALEYTEAF
TRBV27	TRBJ1-6	ASSLRPLLQNSNSPLH
TRBV2	TRBJ1-2	ASSVSQFPSYGYT
TRBV6-6	TRBJ1-5	ASSRDRGNQPQH
TRBV21-1	TRBJ2-1	ASSKAWGLAGGPNNEQF
TRBV7-8	TRBJ2-7	ASSLRPRTGTGVSYEQY
TRBV18	TRBJ2-7	ASSPPGATLAGGQDEQY
TRBV6-1	TRBJ1-4	ASSDRVGNEKLF
TRBV27	TRBJ1-5	ASSLLTGLVGNQPQH
TRBV27	TRBJ1-3	ASSVSTLGSGNTIY